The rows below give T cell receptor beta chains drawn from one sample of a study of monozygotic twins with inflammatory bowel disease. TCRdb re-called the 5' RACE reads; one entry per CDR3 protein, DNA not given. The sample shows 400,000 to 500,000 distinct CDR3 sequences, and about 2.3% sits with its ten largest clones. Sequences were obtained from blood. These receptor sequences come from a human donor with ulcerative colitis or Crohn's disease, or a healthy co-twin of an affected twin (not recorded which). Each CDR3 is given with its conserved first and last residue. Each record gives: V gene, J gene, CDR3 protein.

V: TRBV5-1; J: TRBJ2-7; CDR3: CASSLDGGGGEQYF
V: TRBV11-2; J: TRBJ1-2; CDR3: CASSLEVWGGYTF
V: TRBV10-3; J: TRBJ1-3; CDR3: CAISDVSSGNTIYF
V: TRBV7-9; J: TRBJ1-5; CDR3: CASSSTLGTGKDQPQHF
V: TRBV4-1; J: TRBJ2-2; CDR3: CASSQKKAGLNTGELFF
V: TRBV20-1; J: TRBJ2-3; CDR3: CSAQQLAGGHHSTDTQYF
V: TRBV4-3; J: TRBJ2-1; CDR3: CASSQVLSGRIYNEQFF
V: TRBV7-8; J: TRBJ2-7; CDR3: CASSPFRAGGESEQYF
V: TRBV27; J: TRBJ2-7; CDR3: CASSRGGSAYEQYF
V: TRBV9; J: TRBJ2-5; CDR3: CASSVETSGYQETQYF
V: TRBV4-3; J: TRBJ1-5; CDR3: CASSQWANQPQHF
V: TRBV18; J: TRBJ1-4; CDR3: CASSHRGIDEKLFF
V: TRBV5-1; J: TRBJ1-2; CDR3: CASSKDRVEGNYGYTF
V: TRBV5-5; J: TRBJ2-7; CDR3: CASTSGRDLYEQYF
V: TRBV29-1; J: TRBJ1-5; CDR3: CSIALGSGDQPQHF
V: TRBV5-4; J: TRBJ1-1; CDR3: CASSLSQGARTEAFF
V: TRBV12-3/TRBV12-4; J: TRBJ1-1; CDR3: CASSFGTDGLGEAFF
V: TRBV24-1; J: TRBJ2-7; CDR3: CATSAQGTYEQYF
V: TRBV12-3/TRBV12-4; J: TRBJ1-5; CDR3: CASSESDQPQHF
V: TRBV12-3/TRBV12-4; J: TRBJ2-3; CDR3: CASVLTGTDTQYF
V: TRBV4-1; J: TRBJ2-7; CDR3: CASSQEWMYEQYF
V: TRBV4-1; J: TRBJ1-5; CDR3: CASSQGNILSGQPQHF
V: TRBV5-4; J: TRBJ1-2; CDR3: CASSPVGVNYGYTF
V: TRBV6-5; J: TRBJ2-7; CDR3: CASSSIAGGRHYEQYF
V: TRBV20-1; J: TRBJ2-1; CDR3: CSARAPSGSHNEQFF
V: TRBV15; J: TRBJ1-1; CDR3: CATSRVKNTEAFF
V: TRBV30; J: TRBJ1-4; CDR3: CAWRPGQGTNEKLFF
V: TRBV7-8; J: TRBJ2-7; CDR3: CASSLGRLAGGPTSYEQYF
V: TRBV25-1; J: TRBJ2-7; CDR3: CASDTGQGAKEQYF
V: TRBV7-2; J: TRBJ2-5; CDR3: CASSLFLGGKETQYF
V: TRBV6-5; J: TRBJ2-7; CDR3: CASSSRLASSSYEQYF
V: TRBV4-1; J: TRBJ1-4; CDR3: CASSHARNEKLFF
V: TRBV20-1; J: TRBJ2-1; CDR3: CSARASSGSFNEQFF
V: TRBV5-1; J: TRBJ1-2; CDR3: CASSPAGGEVNYGYTF
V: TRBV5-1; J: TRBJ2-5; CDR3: CASSPQSGRGETQYF
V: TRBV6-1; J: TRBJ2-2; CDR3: CASSTLTVANTGELFF